Below are 10 T cell receptor beta chains sequenced from a single sample in a study of blood T cell repertoires in COVID-19. The protocol was immunoSEQ multiplex PCR, while the TCRdb copy is restricted to in-frame clones and leaves out a portion. The table shows about 160,000 clones, with around 91% occurring only once. The sample was peripheral blood. The receptors originated from a man between 18 and 35 years old with COVID-19, enrolled during active disease.

The chain carries TRBV27 and TRBJ2-1; a possible D gene is TRBD2 (7 bases). CDR1 MNHEY and CDR2 SMNVEV come from the germline V gene (reference sequence). The CDR3 consists of 14 residues. Trimming cost V 9 bases and J 5 bases, with 17 bases left between them. In DNA, the CDR3 is TGTGCCAGGGGAGGGGGGGACGGCGACAATGAGCAGTTCTTC. Its translation: CARGGGDGDNEQFF.

The chain joins TRBV2 to TRBJ1-5; the D gene is possibly TRBD1 (6 bases). The CDR3 contains 15 residues. Looked up from germline, CDR1 is SNHLY and CDR2 is FYNNEI. The germline V and J ends were trimmed by 5 bases and 3 bases, with 14 bases remaining between them. Written as DNA, the CDR3 is TGTGCCAGCAGTCTTCTACAGGGCTACAATCAGCCCCAGCATTTT. Translation: CASSLLQGYNQPQHF.

The chain combines TRBV13 with TRBJ2-3, with 15 nucleotides matching TRBD2. The V segment lost 3 bases and the J segment 3 bases; nucleotides outside the gene matches: 1. Per germline, CDR1 PRHDT and CDR2 FYEKMQ (reference sequence). This CDR3 comprises 16 residues. CDR3 protein: CASSLGTSGRTDTQYF. CDR3 nucleotides: TGTGCCAGCAGCTTGGGGACTAGCGGGAGGACAGATACGCAGTATTTT.

V usage is TRBV7-9 and J usage is TRBJ2-1; TRBD2 matches 9 bases. With V trimmed by 5 bases and J by 10 bases, 9 bases remained unmatched. Germline CDR1 reads SEHNR; CDR2 reads FQNEAQ (reference sequence). The CDR3 is 14 residues long. CDR3 in amino acids: CASSLTSGGLEQFF. The CDR3 DNA is TGTGCCAGCAGCCTGACTAGCGGAGGGCTAGAGCAGTTCTTC.

The rearrangement joins TRBV11-2 to TRBJ1-6, with D maybe TRBD1 (6 bases). Germline lookup yields CDR1 SGHAT and CDR2 FQNNGV. Deletions cut 3 bases from V and 8 bases from J, with 11 bases between. The CDR3 spans 14 residues. This chain's CDR3 is CASSFRGMDSPLHF. The CDR3 DNA sequence: TGTGCCAGCAGCTTCAGGGGTATGGATTCACCCCTCCACTTT.

V is TRBV18 and J is TRBJ1-1; D is ambiguous. V was shortened by 2 bases and J by 6 bases, with 13 bases between the two germline ends. The germline CDR1 and CDR2 sequences are KGHSH and LQKENI. There are 14 residues in the CDR3. The CDR3 DNA sequence: TGTGCCAGCTCACCATCGGGGATTGAGGCTGAAGCTTTCTTT. Encoded protein: CASSPSGIEAEAFF.

V and J are TRBV25-1 and TRBJ2-3; 7 nucleotides match TRBD1. The V and J ends lost 5 bases and 6 bases, in that order; junction bases with no gene match: 11. The CDR3 sequence is 15 residues long. Per germline, CDR1 MGHDK and CDR2 SYGVNS. The chain's CDR3 is CASSKNPGQTDTQYF. DNA of the CDR3: TGTGCCAGCAGTAAAAACCCGGGACAGACGGATACGCAGTATTTT.

The chain recombines TRBV5-6 with TRBJ2-1, with 8 positions matching TRBD2. The CDR3 extends over 12 amino acids. Germline CDR1 and CDR2: SGHDT and YYEEEE. V lost 2 bases, J lost 9 bases, and 1 base stayed unmatched. The CDR3 here is CASSFSGIEQFF. The CDR3 region has the DNA TGTGCCAGCAGCTTTAGCGGGATTGAGCAGTTCTTC.

This chain links TRBV30 with TRBJ2-1, with a tentative D call TRBD1 (6 bases). CDR3 size: 13 residues. CDR1 and CDR2 (germline): GTSNPN, SVGIG (reference sequence). V was trimmed by 8 bases and J by 1 base, leaving 12 bases between them. The CDR3 spells CAQRGWSYNEQFF. CDR3 in DNA: TGTGCCCAGAGGGGGTGGTCCTACAATGAGCAGTTCTTC. Combining the CDR3 with reference TRBV30 and TRBJ2-1 gives the whole variable domain SQTIHQWPATLVQPVGSPLSLECTVEGTSNPNLYWYRQAAGRGLQLLFYSVGIGQISSEVPQNLSASRPQDRQFILSSKKLLLSDSGFYLCAQRGWSYNEQFFGPGTRLTVL.

V gene TRBV18 combines with J gene TRBJ2-7; D gene unclear. V was pared by 5 bases and J by 1 base, with 9 bases between. The CDR3 covers 13 residues. The germline gives CDR1 KGHSH, CDR2 LQKENI. DNA for the CDR3: TGTGCCAGCTCAGATCCAGGATCCTACGAGCAGTACTTC. This translates into CASSDPGSYEQYF.